This T cell receptor (beta chain) stems from a study of identical twins' blood T cells. TCR cDNA libraries came from RNA via a modified published protocol. How the authors handled the data: Each library had roughly 2 to 3.6 million CDR3 reads and about 90,000 to nearly 550,000 clonotypes. From the 5' RACE reads, TCRdb called clonotypes with MiXCR, one entry per CDR3 protein. The V and J calls were not made by the authors but by TCRdb's processing. The sample holds hundreds of thousands of distinct CDR3 sequences, roughly 27% seen once. Concerning this clonotype: The target antigen is unknown.

Study results and caveats: Shared CDR3 clonotype counts tracked mainly the product of cloneset sizes. Twin similarity might stem from environmental factors, not only genetics.

The CDR3 has 11 residues. Germline loops: CDR1 SQVTM, CDR2 ANQGSEA. With 5 bases removed from V and 4 bases from J, the gap between germline ends came to 8 bases. Sequenced input: PBMCs. This receptor was taken from a woman between 18 and 50 years old in good health. The chain joins TRBV29-1 to TRBJ1-2; the D is unclear. The CDR3 reads CSVPGLYGYTF. The CDR3 DNA sequence: TGCAGCGTTCCCGGACTCTATGGCTACACCTTC.